The 27 T cell receptor beta chains listed next were all sequenced from one sample in a study of shared clonotypes between healthy human individuals. Measured with immunoSEQ multiplex PCR; TCRdb has only the in-frame clones, and not every one. The sample holds more than 550,000 clones; roughly 94% are singletons and the top ten take nearly 25%. Naive CD8 cells, CD45RO-negative and positively selected for CCR7, excluded terminally differentiated effector memory CD45RA+ cells. Material: naive CD8+ T cells sorted from blood. All receptors come from a man in his thirties or forties in good health.

The V gene is TRBV6-6, the J gene TRBJ2-7; D gene uncertain. V lost 8 bases to trimming and J lost 0 bases, with 17 bases between them. Germline V gene sequence: CDR1 MNHNY, CDR2 SVGAGI (reference sequence). The CDR3 is made up of 15 amino acids. The CDR3 DNA sequence: TGTGCCAGCGGCTGGACCTCGGTCAACTCCTACGAGCAGTACTTC. The encoded protein is CASGWTSVNSYEQYF.

This clone was picked up one time. The gene calls are TRBV7-2 and TRBJ2-1, with D unresolved. The CDR3 sequence is 14 residues long. V was trimmed by 2 bases and J by 10 bases, leaving 15 bases between them. Germline V gene lookup returns CDR1 SGHTA and CDR2 FQGNSA. The CDR3 sequence is CASSLILSAQEQFF. In nucleotides, the CDR3 is TGTGCCAGCAGCTTAATCTTGTCGGCCCAGGAGCAGTTCTTC. Full variable domain (remainder filled in from reference TRBV7-2 and TRBJ2-1): GAGVSQSPSNKVTEKGKDVELRCDPISGHTALYWYRQSLGQGLEFLIYFQGNSAPDKSGLPSDRFSAERTGGSVSTLTIQRTQQEDSAVYLCASSLILSAQEQFFGPGTRLTVL.

This chain links TRBV18 with TRBJ2-2; D could derive from TRBD1 or TRBD2 (5 bases each). CDR1 and CDR2 (germline): KGHSH, LQKENI. There are 14 residues in the CDR3. With 0 bases removed from V and 6 bases from J, the gap between germline ends came to 8 bases. The CDR3 loop is CASSPPRGAGELFF. The CDR3 nucleotides are TGTGCCAGCTCACCACCGAGAGGGGCCGGGGAGCTGTTTTTT. The full variable domain, completed using reference TRBV18 and TRBJ2-2, is NAGVMQNPRHLVRRRGQEARLRCSPMKGHSHVYWYRQLPEEGLKFMVYLQKENIIDESGMPKERFSAEFPKEGPSILRIQQVVRGDSAAYFCASSPPRGAGELFFGEGSRLTVL.

As concerns this clone: Additional DNA sequences in this sample encode the identical CDR3. The CDR3 loop is CASSSTYNEQFF. The DNA of the CDR3 is TGTGCCAGCAGTTCCACCTACAATGAGCAGTTCTTC. The gene calls are TRBV27 and TRBJ2-1; D is undetermined. This CDR3 comprises 12 residues. The germline V and J ends were trimmed by 4 bases and 2 bases, with 3 bases remaining between them. CDR1 is MNHEY and CDR2 is SMNVEV in the germline V gene (reference sequence).

This sequence joins TRBV27 and TRBJ1-2; maybe TRBD1 (6 bases). V shed 3 bases and J shed 8 bases, with 19 bases lying between them. The germline V gene has CDR1 MNHEY and CDR2 SMNVEV (reference sequence). The CDR3 consists of 15 residues. The chain's CDR3 is CASSFAQTGFGGYTF. DNA for the CDR3: TGTGCCAGCAGTTTTGCTCAAACAGGGTTCGGGGGCTACACCTTC.

About this clone itself: Other DNA sequences in the same sample also yield this CDR3. The V gene is TRBV5-5, the J gene TRBJ2-7, with D possibly being TRBD2 (5 bases). Germline lookup yields CDR1 SGHKS and CDR2 YYEKEE (reference sequence). V lost 4 bases and J 4 bases, leaving 18 bases between the germline ends. This CDR3 is 15 amino acids long. CDR3 amino acids: CASSPTLRAAYEQYF. In DNA, the CDR3 is TGTGCCAGCAGCCCCACCCTGCGGGCGGCATACGAGCAGTACTTC.

This sequence joins TRBV2 and TRBJ2-5; D is ambiguous. The CDR3 runs to 15 residues. With 0 bases removed from V and 1 base from J, the gap between germline ends came to 9 bases. Germline assignment: CDR1 SNHLY and CDR2 FYNNEI. CDR3 loop: CASSEATSSQETQYF. CDR3 DNA sequence: TGTGCCAGCAGTGAAGCTACCAGTTCCCAAGAGACCCAGTACTTC. The full variable domain, completed using reference TRBV2 and TRBJ2-5, is EPEVTQTPSHQVTQMGQEVILRCVPISNHLYFYWYRQILGQKVEFLVSFYNNEISEKSEIFDDQFSVERPDGSNFTLKIRSTKLEDSAMYFCASSEATSSQETQYFGPGTRLLVL.

The chain employs TRBV5-4 and TRBJ2-7; 11 bases match TRBD2. The CDR3 has 16 residues. CDR1 is SGHNT, CDR2 YYREEE, per germline (reference sequence). The J segment lost 3 bases and the V segment lost 4 bases, leaving 9 bases of the junction unmatched. DNA for the CDR3: TGTGCCAGCAGCCGTATAGCGGGAGGGTCCGACTACGAGCAGTACTTC. Its protein is CASSRIAGGSDYEQYF.

This clone was detected only once. The V and J genes are TRBV6-5 and TRBJ2-7; a weak D match, TRBD1 (6 bases). The CDR3 covers 13 residues. The germline gives CDR1 MNHEY, CDR2 SVGAGI. The germline V and J ends were trimmed by 6 bases and 3 bases, with 12 bases remaining between them. The CDR3 DNA follows: TGTGCCAGCAGCTTGACAGGAAACTACGAGCAGTACTTC. As protein: CASSLTGNYEQYF.

V and J are TRBV9 and TRBJ2-7; 10 positions match TRBD2. CDR3 length: 15 residues. V lost 4 bases, J lost 7 bases, and 11 bases stayed unmatched. CDR1 and CDR2 (germline): SGDLS, YYNGEE. The CDR3, as DNA: TGTGCCAGCAGCACCAGCGGGAGGGTCCCCGAGGAGCAGTACTTC. This gives the protein CASSTSGRVPEEQYF.

The genes are TRBV21-1 and TRBJ2-7. TRBV21-1 is labeled a pseudogene. The CDR3 sequence is 18 residues long. The CDR3 bases are TGTGCCAGCAGCAAACGGAAAGCGTGGGGATTTGGATACTACGAGCAGTACTTC. It specifies CASSKRKAWGFGYYEQYF.

This rearrangement joins TRBV4-3 to TRBJ2-1; TRBD2 is a possible D gene (6 bases). CDR3 length equals 13 residues. Per the germline V gene, CDR1 is LGHNA and CDR2 is YSLEER. The germline V and J ends were trimmed by 4 bases and 10 bases, with 14 bases remaining between them. CDR3 nucleotide sequence: TGCGCCAGCAGCCTTTTCTTAGCGGACGAGCAGTTCTTC. As protein: CASSLFLADEQFF.

The chain carries TRBV28 and TRBJ1-1, with TRBD1 as a possible D gene (5 bases). CDR3 length: 15 residues. Per the germline V gene, CDR1 is MDHEN and CDR2 is SYDVKM. The germline V and J ends were trimmed by 3 bases and 8 bases, with 19 bases remaining between them. The CDR3 spells CASSFPIDSDMEAFF. The CDR3 region has the DNA TGTGCCAGCAGTTTCCCTATCGACAGTGATATGGAAGCTTTCTTT.

This clone was found a few times. This sequence joins TRBV7-6 and TRBJ2-1; D not certain. The germline V gene encodes CDR1 SGHVS and CDR2 FNYEAQ. V was shortened by 2 bases and J by 5 bases, with 4 bases between the two germline ends. The CDR3 is 12 residues long. In DNA, the CDR3 is TGTGCCAGCAGCTTACACCACAATGAGCAGTTCTTC. It specifies CASSLHHNEQFF.

The chain links TRBV6-1 to TRBJ2-1, with a tentative D call TRBD2 (5 bases). The CDR3 contains 13 residues. Deletions cut 6 bases from V and 4 bases from J, with 10 bases between. Per the germline V gene, CDR1 is MNHNS and CDR2 is SASEGT. The CDR3, as DNA: TGTGCCAGCAGAGCCGGGAATTACAATGAGCAGTTCTTC. Translating it yields CASRAGNYNEQFF.

V is TRBV6-6 and J is TRBJ2-3; 12 positions match TRBD2. The CDR3 spans 16 residues. Germline V CDR1 and CDR2: MNHNY, SVGAGI (reference sequence). V was clipped by 1 base and J by 3 bases; unmatched bases: 2. The CDR3 sequence: CASSYLGTSGTDTQYF. The CDR3 DNA follows: TGTGCCAGCAGTTACTTAGGGACTAGCGGGACAGATACGCAGTATTTT.

The chain has TRBV25-1 and TRBJ2-7; possible D gene TRBD2, 6 bases. Germline loops: CDR1 MGHDK, CDR2 SYGVNS. Trimming cost V 1 base and J 1 base, with 8 bases left between them. The CDR3 sequence is 14 residues long. CDR3 nucleotide sequence: TGTGCCAGCAGTGAATGGGGGGTTTCCTACGAGCAGTACTTC. Translation gives CASSEWGVSYEQYF.

The J gene is TRBJ2-3, the V gene TRBV5-1, with 9 bases aligning to TRBD2. In germline, CDR1 is SGHRS, CDR2 YFSETQ. This CDR3 is built from 15 residues. With V trimmed by 3 bases and J by 2 bases, 4 bases remained unmatched. This chain's CDR3 is CASSSGLAHTDTQYF. The CDR3, as DNA: TGCGCCAGCAGCTCAGGACTAGCGCACACAGATACGCAGTATTTT. The variable domain in full, with the rest retrieved from reference TRBV5-1 and TRBJ2-3, is KAGVTQTPRYLIKTRGQQVTLSCSPISGHRSVSWYQQTPGQGLQFLFEYFSETQRNKGNFPGRFSGRQFSNSRSEMNVSTLELGDSALYLCASSSGLAHTDTQYFGPGTRLTVL.

The J gene is TRBJ1-1, the V gene TRBV21-1. TRBV21-1 is a pseudogene segment. There are 15 residues in the CDR3. The CDR3 DNA reads as TGTGCCAGCAGCAAAGGGGAGGGTCGAAAGACTGAAGCTTTCTTT. Translation: CASSKGEGRKTEAFF.

In the case of this clone: The sample carries other DNA sequences with the same CDR3. The chain has TRBV7-9 and TRBJ2-7; D is ambiguous. The germline CDR1 and CDR2 sequences are SEHNR and FQNEAQ (reference sequence). V was pared by 1 base and J by 5 bases, with 3 bases between. The CDR3 is made up of 11 amino acids. CDR3 sequence reads: CASSLGNEQYF. As DNA, the CDR3 is TGTGCCAGCAGCTTAGGTAACGAGCAGTACTTC. Complete variable domain (other parts from reference TRBV7-9 and TRBJ2-7): DTGVSQNPRHKITKRGQNVTFRCDPISEHNRLYWYRQTLGQGPEFLTYFQNEAQLEKSRLLSDRFSAERPKGSFSTLEIQRTEQGDSAMYLCASSLGNEQYFGPGTRLTVT.

The chain combines TRBV15 with TRBJ2-7, with TRBD1 matching 11 bases. Germline values: CDR1 LNHNV, CDR2 YYDKDF (reference sequence). The V segment lost 3 bases and the J segment 6 bases; nucleotides outside the gene matches: 4. This CDR3 is 14 amino acids long. This CDR3 is CATSRGQGVPEQYF. The CDR3 nucleotides read TGTGCCACCAGCAGGGGACAGGGGGTTCCCGAGCAGTACTTC.

To note about this clone: The junction does not match germline at one end; this may be a read error. This chain links TRBV5-8 with TRBJ1-1; 8 bases map to TRBD1. Germline V gene data show CDR1 as SGHTS and CDR2 as YDEGEE. This CDR3 is 14 amino acids long. The CDR3 sequence is CASSLGQENTEAFF. The CDR3, as DNA: TGTGCCAGCAGTTTGGGACAGGAGAACACTGAAGCTTTCTTT.

The chain is built from TRBV18 and TRBJ1-4; D gene unclear. Germline lookup yields CDR1 KGHSH and CDR2 LQKENI. This CDR3 is 16 amino acids long. V was trimmed by 6 bases and J by 5 bases, leaving 19 bases between them. CDR3 amino acids: CASSPAPGSGNEKLFF. The CDR3 region has the DNA TGTGCCAGCTCGCCAGCCCCGGGAAGTGGAAATGAAAAACTGTTTTTT.

This chain links TRBV7-9 with TRBJ2-7; D uncertain. V was clipped by 4 bases and J by 6 bases, with 10 bases between them. Germline CDR1 reads SEHNR; CDR2 reads FQNEAQ (reference sequence). CDR3 length equals 12 residues. CDR3 bases: TGTGCCAGCAGCTACAGCTCACCCGAGCAGTACTTC. Its translation is CASSYSSPEQYF.

The chain couples TRBV5-4 to TRBJ2-7, with 8 bases matching TRBD1. The length of the CDR3 is 16 residues. The trim removed 1 base at V and 6 bases at J, leaving 12 bases unmatched. CDR1 is SGHNT, CDR2 YYREEE, per germline (reference sequence). CDR3: CASSLILGQGDSEQYF. CDR3 nucleotides: TGTGCCAGCAGCTTGATACTCGGACAGGGAGATTCCGAGCAGTACTTC.

The chain couples TRBV27 to TRBJ2-7, with 9 positions matching TRBD2. Germline assignment: CDR1 MNHEY and CDR2 SMNVEV (reference sequence). This CDR3 spans 15 amino acids. Trimming took 6 bases from V and 5 from J; bases not matched to a gene: 11. Written as DNA, the CDR3 is TGTGCCAGCAGAATCCTTAGCGGGAGTTGGAACGAGCAGTACTTC. This codes for CASRILSGSWNEQYF.

This sequence joins TRBV5-4 and TRBJ2-7; a weak D match, TRBD2 (6 bases). The CDR3 has 12 residues. Germline CDR1 reads SGHNT; CDR2 reads YYREEE (reference sequence). V lost 4 bases and J 7 bases, leaving 12 bases between the germline ends. CDR3: CASSRTGLEQYF. The CDR3 DNA follows: TGTGCCAGCAGCCGCACTGGACTAGAGCAGTACTTC.